Following are 27 T cell receptor beta chains from one sample sequenced in a study of cytomegalovirus exposure and HLA in healthy donors (dated by TCRdb to 2017 to 2019). Library preparation employed the immunoSEQ multiplex PCR assay. The table comes from immuneACCESS by way of TCRdb, which keeps in-frame sequences with V and J called. Part of the clones is missing from these tables; in studies checked, under half for an unresolved V gene and the rest for unknown reasons. The sample table lists some 140,000 clones, roughly 79% of them with a count of one. Clones ranked in the top ten supply less than 35% of the sample. The sequenced sample was PBMCs. All receptors derive from a man between 25 and 39 years old in good health and CMV-seropositive.

This chain joins TRBV10-1 and TRBJ1-5, with 9 bases aligning to TRBD1. This CDR3 has 16 amino acids. The germline CDR1 and CDR2 sequences are WNHNN and SYGVQD (reference sequence). The ends lost 4 bases at V and 4 bases at J; junction bases unmatched: 8. Written as DNA, the CDR3 is TGCGCCAGCAGTGGACTCACAGGGGGCTCAAATCAGCCCCAGCATTTT. Amino acid sequence: CASSGLTGGSNQPQHF.

The V gene is TRBV7-9, the J gene TRBJ2-7; 7 bases agree with TRBD1. The trim removed 3 bases at V and 2 bases at J, leaving 1 base unmatched. The CDR3 runs to 13 residues. Germline values: CDR1 SEHNR, CDR2 FQNEAQ (reference sequence). The CDR3 protein is CASSFGTAYEQYF. CDR3 coding DNA: TGTGCCAGCAGCTTCGGGACAGCCTACGAGCAGTACTTC.

The chain links TRBV9 to TRBJ2-7; D unclear. CDR1 and CDR2 from the germline V gene are SGDLS and YYNGEE. Trimming left V 0 bases short and J 0 bases short, with 7 bases between. This CDR3 region has 14 residues. The CDR3 is CASSVGAGSYEQYF. The CDR3, as DNA: TGTGCCAGCAGCGTAGGGGCAGGCTCCTACGAGCAGTACTTC.

The chain recombines TRBV9 with TRBJ1-3; a possible D gene is TRBD1 (5 bases). The length of the CDR3 is 17 residues. Germline V lookup: CDR1 SGDLS, CDR2 YYNGEE. With 3 bases removed from V and 0 bases from J, the gap between germline ends came to 16 bases. The CDR3 sequence is CASSGGGGSPSGNTIYF. The CDR3 coding sequence is TGTGCCAGCAGCGGTGGGGGGGGGAGCCCCTCTGGAAACACCATATATTTT. Using reference TRBV9 and TRBJ1-3 for the parts outside the CDR3, the full variable domain is DSGVTQTPKHLITATGQRVTLRCSPRSGDLSVYWYQQSLDQGLQFLIQYYNGEERAKGNILERFSAQQFPDLHSELNLSSLELGDSALYFCASSGGGGSPSGNTIYFGEGSWLTVV.

V gene TRBV4-3 combines with J gene TRBJ1-1; D not certain. Germline lookup yields CDR1 LGHNA and CDR2 YSLEER. The V gene lost 1 base and the J gene lost 5 bases, with 5 bases spanning the gap. The CDR3 has 12 amino acids. The CDR3 here is CASSQGTTEAFF. The CDR3, as DNA: TGCGCCAGCAGCCAAGGGACTACTGAAGCTTTCTTT.

The gene calls are TRBV2 and TRBJ2-1; TRBD2 aligns across 15 bases. The CDR3 runs to 24 residues. Per germline, CDR1 SNHLY and CDR2 FYNNEI. The V segment lost 1 base and the J segment 8 bases; nucleotides outside the gene matches: 27. CDR3 DNA sequence: TGTGCCAGCAGTGAAGTCGGTGGACTAGCGGGAGGGTTGGCCTTCTCTGACCCTAACGATGAGCAGTTCTTC. Amino acids: CASSEVGGLAGGLAFSDPNDEQFF.

V is TRBV7-3 and J is TRBJ1-1; D perhaps matches TRBD1 (5 bases). This CDR3 has 15 residues. Germline V gives CDR1 SGHTA, CDR2 FQGTGA. Trimming cost V 3 bases and J 5 bases, with 16 bases left between them. The CDR3 bases are TGTGCCAGCAGCTTGGGGCTGACGGGAGAGACTGAAGCTTTCTTT. Residues: CASSLGLTGETEAFF.

This clone has only one observation. V and J are TRBV30 and TRBJ2-1; 7 bases are shared with TRBD1. With 5 bases clipped from V and 2 bases from J, the junction kept 6 bases outside the gene matches. CDR1 and CDR2 from the germline V gene are GTSNPN and SVGIG (reference sequence). The CDR3 is 14 amino acids. The CDR3 nucleotides are TGTGCCTGGGTTAGACAGGGCCCCTACAATGAGCAGTTCTTC. It is translated as CAWVRQGPYNEQFF.

This rearrangement joins TRBV5-5 to TRBJ1-5; D may be TRBD1 (6 bases). Germline lookup yields CDR1 SGHKS and CDR2 YYEKEE (reference sequence). Trimming removed 0 bases at V and 4 bases at J, with 11 bases between. The CDR3 totals 15 residues. Here the CDR3 reads CASSLADSENQPQHF. The CDR3 DNA reads as TGTGCCAGCAGCTTGGCGGACAGTGAAAATCAGCCCCAGCATTTT.

The chain's CDR3 is CASSSGTGGDGYTF. CDR3 coding DNA: TGTGCCAGCAGCTCCGGGACAGGGGGCGATGGCTACACCTTC. The chain links TRBV13 to TRBJ1-2, with 12 bases identical to TRBD1. The trim removed 4 bases at V and 6 bases at J, leaving 3 bases unmatched. The germline V gene encodes CDR1 PRHDT and CDR2 FYEKMQ (reference sequence). The CDR3 is 14 amino acids.

The V call is TRBV5-4, the J call TRBJ2-2; D is ambiguous. Germline V CDR1 and CDR2: SGHNT, YYREEE (reference sequence). CDR3 length: 16 residues. The V gene lost 5 bases and the J gene lost 0 bases, with 14 bases spanning the gap. The CDR3 region is CASRDALRANTGELFF. In nucleotides, the CDR3 is TGTGCCAGCAGGGATGCCTTACGGGCGAACACCGGGGAGCTGTTTTTT.

The chain recombines TRBV5-4 with TRBJ2-5; maybe TRBD1 (6 bases). Germline V gene sequence: CDR1 SGHNT, CDR2 YYREEE (reference sequence). The CDR3 has 16 residues. Between the trimmed V and J ends, which lost 0 bases and 1 base, there was a span of 13 bases. The CDR3 sequence: CASSLAHRASQETQYF. CDR3 coding DNA: TGTGCCAGCAGCTTGGCCCACAGGGCAAGCCAAGAGACCCAGTACTTC.

The chain recombines TRBV6-6 with TRBJ1-2, with a weak D call TRBD1 (5 bases). V gave up 5 bases and J gave up 5 bases, with 12 bases separating them. The CDR3 runs to 13 residues. CDR1 is MNHNY, CDR2 SVGAGI, per germline (reference sequence). For the CDR3, the DNA is TGTGCCAGCAGTGCCTTGAAGGGGTATGGCTACACCTTC. This translates into CASSALKGYGYTF.

The chain combines TRBV4-2 with TRBJ1-1; D not certain. With 0 bases removed from V and 1 base from J, the gap between germline ends came to 12 bases. This CDR3 spans 16 amino acids. Germline-derived CDR1 and CDR2 are LGHNA and YNFKEQ. The CDR3 DNA follows: TGTGCCAGCAGCCAAGAGTCCCTTACGGGGAACACTGAAGCTTTCTTT. It translates to CASSQESLTGNTEAFF.

The chain carries TRBV19 and TRBJ1-2; 7 bases agree with TRBD1. Germline V lookup: CDR1 LNHDA, CDR2 SQIVND (reference sequence). This CDR3 is built from 14 residues. V trimming: 6 bases; J trimming: 0 bases; junction bases outside the gene matches: 4. CDR3 nucleotides: TGTGCCAGTAGCCGACAGGGAGCTAACTATGGCTACACCTTC. Residues: CASSRQGANYGYTF. Full variable domain (outside the CDR3, taken from reference TRBV19 and TRBJ1-2): DGGITQSPKYLFRKEGQNVTLSCEQNLNHDAMYWYRQDPGQGLRLIYYSQIVNDFQKGDIAEGYSVSREKKESFPLTVTSAQKNPTAFYLCASSRQGANYGYTFGSGTRLTVV.

This chain connects TRBV30 to TRBJ2-3, with D maybe TRBD1 (5 bases). V lost 0 bases and J lost 4, with 14 bases in between. CDR3 size: 15 residues. The germline gives CDR1 GTSNPN, CDR2 SVGIG (reference sequence). CDR3 amino acids: CAWSVAGLGPDTQYF. The DNA for the CDR3 is TGTGCCTGGAGTGTGGCAGGGCTGGGGCCAGATACGCAGTATTTT. The full variable domain, completed using reference TRBV30 and TRBJ2-3, is SQTIHQWPATLVQPVGSPLSLECTVEGTSNPNLYWYRQAAGRGLQLLFYSVGIGQISSEVPQNLSASRPQDRQFILSSKKLLLSDSGFYLCAWSVAGLGPDTQYFGPGTRLTVL.

The V gene is TRBV29-1, the J gene TRBJ2-5; 9 nucleotides match TRBD2. The CDR3 totals 13 residues. Trimming cost V 6 bases and J 5 bases; bases outside gene matches: 7. Germline CDR1 SQVTM, CDR2 ANQGSEA. CDR3 sequence: CSVGAGGGETQYF. The DNA for the CDR3 is TGCAGCGTGGGAGCGGGGGGCGGGGAGACCCAGTACTTC. Full variable domain (rest looked up from reference TRBV29-1 and TRBJ2-5): SAVISQKPSRDICQRGTSLTIQCQVDSQVTMMFWYRQQPGQSLTLIATANQGSEATYESGFVIDKFPISRPNLTFSTLTVSNMSPEDSSIYLCSVGAGGGETQYFGPGTRLLVL.

The chain links TRBV27 to TRBJ1-5; TRBD1 aligns across 12 bases. After removal of 5 bases from V and 1 base from J, the junction contained 9 bases not matched to a gene. The CDR3 is 18 amino acids. The germline V gene encodes CDR1 MNHEY and CDR2 SMNVEV (reference sequence). This CDR3 is CASSQAGQGAPSNQPQHF. The CDR3 DNA follows: TGTGCCAGCAGTCAGGCGGGACAGGGGGCGCCGAGCAATCAGCCCCAGCATTTT.

The chain combines TRBV7-9 with TRBJ1-2, with 8 bases aligning to TRBD1. Germline V lookup: CDR1 SEHNR, CDR2 FQNEAQ (reference sequence). The length of the CDR3 is 13 residues. With V trimmed by 3 bases and J by 8 bases, 5 bases remained unmatched. Written as DNA, the CDR3 is TGTGCCAGCAGCTTTGGACAGGGCATGGGCTACACCTTC. This translates into CASSFGQGMGYTF.

V and J are TRBV7-9 and TRBJ1-1; 9 nucleotides line up with TRBD1. The germline gives CDR1 SEHNR, CDR2 FQNEAQ (reference sequence). Trimming at V came to 4 bases and at J to 4 bases, leaving 4 bases not matched to a gene. The CDR3 has 14 residues. The CDR3 here is CASSSQGAGTEAFF. The CDR3 DNA reads TGTGCCAGCAGCTCACAGGGGGCCGGCACTGAAGCTTTCTTT. The full variable domain, in which reference TRBV7-9 and TRBJ1-1 provide the parts outside the CDR3, is DTGVSQNPRHKITKRGQNVTFRCDPISEHNRLYWYRQTLGQGPEFLTYFQNEAQLEKSRLLSDRFSAERPKGSFSTLEIQRTEQGDSAMYLCASSSQGAGTEAFFGQGTRLTVV.

Remarks on this clone: The sample holds other DNA sequences that translate to the same CDR3. The V gene is TRBV28, the J gene TRBJ1-2; 7 bases are shared with TRBD1. The germline V gene encodes CDR1 MDHEN and CDR2 SYDVKM. This CDR3 comprises 15 residues. Trimming took 5 bases from V and 2 from J; bases not matched to a gene: 8. The CDR3 loop reads CASSPTSTGNYGYTF. In DNA, the CDR3 is TGTGCCAGCAGTCCAACCTCGACAGGGAACTATGGCTACACCTTC.

The rearrangement joins TRBV2 to TRBJ2-7, with 15 positions matching TRBD2. Per germline, CDR1 SNHLY and CDR2 FYNNEI. This CDR3 is built from 15 residues. The trim removed 6 bases at V and 4 bases at J, leaving 4 bases unmatched. CDR3 region: CASRRTSGGAYEQYF. The CDR3 bases are TGTGCCAGCAGGAGGACTAGCGGGGGGGCTTACGAGCAGTACTTC.

This chain connects TRBV6-5 to TRBJ2-3, with no clear D. V dropped 6 bases and J dropped 1 base, with 5 bases sitting between them. The germline V gene has CDR1 MNHEY and CDR2 SVGAGI. CDR3 size: 12 residues. The CDR3 here is CASSFRTDTQYF. The DNA for the CDR3 is TGTGCCAGCAGCTTCCGCACAGATACGCAGTATTTT.

This rearrangement joins TRBV2 to TRBJ2-7; D is unresolved. Germline CDR1 reads SNHLY; CDR2 reads FYNNEI. V was trimmed by 2 bases and J by 7 bases, leaving 6 bases between them. The CDR3 is made up of 11 amino acids. The CDR3 sequence is CASSEPEEQYF. CDR3 DNA: TGTGCCAGCAGTGAACCGGAGGAGCAGTACTTC.

This chain links TRBV9 with TRBJ2-1; 7 bases are a match to TRBD2. The CDR3 consists of 16 residues. The germline CDR1 and CDR2 sequences are SGDLS and YYNGEE. The V segment lost 3 bases and the J segment 1 base; nucleotides outside the gene matches: 7. CDR3 in DNA: TGTGCCAGCAGCGCCCGAGGGAGGGAGTCCTACAATGAGCAGTTCTTC. Translated: CASSARGRESYNEQFF. The complete variable domain, with remaining parts taken from reference TRBV9 and TRBJ2-1, reads DSGVTQTPKHLITATGQRVTLRCSPRSGDLSVYWYQQSLDQGLQFLIQYYNGEERAKGNILERFSAQQFPDLHSELNLSSLELGDSALYFCASSARGRESYNEQFFGPGTRLTVL.

This chain uses TRBV7-2 with TRBJ2-7; 12 nucleotides line up with TRBD2. The CDR3 runs to 15 residues. V was clipped by 1 base and J by 2 bases; unmatched bases: 0. Germline CDR1 is SGHTA and CDR2 is FQGNSA. The CDR3 sequence is CASSLGLAGAYEQYF. The CDR3 nucleotides are TGTGCCAGCAGCTTAGGACTAGCGGGGGCCTACGAGCAGTACTTC.

The chain couples TRBV2 to TRBJ2-1, with D tentatively TRBD1 (6 bases). The CDR3 consists of 12 residues. V was cut by 7 bases and J by 10 bases, with 14 bases left in between. Per the germline V gene, CDR1 is SNHLY and CDR2 is FYNNEI. The chain's CDR3 is CASNRVAAEQFF. CDR3 DNA: TGTGCCAGCAACAGGGTGGCCGCCGAGCAGTTCTTC.